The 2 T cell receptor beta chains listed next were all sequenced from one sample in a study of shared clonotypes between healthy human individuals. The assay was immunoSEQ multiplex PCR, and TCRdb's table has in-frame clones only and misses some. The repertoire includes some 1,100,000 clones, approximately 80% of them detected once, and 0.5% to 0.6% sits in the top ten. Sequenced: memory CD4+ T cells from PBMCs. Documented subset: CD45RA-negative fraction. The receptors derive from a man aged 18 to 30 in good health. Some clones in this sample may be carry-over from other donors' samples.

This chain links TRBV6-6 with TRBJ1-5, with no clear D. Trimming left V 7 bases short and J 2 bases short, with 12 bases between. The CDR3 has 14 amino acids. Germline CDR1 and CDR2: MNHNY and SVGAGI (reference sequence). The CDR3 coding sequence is TGTGCCAGCACCTCAAGGTTTGGCAATCAGCCCCAGCATTTT. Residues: CASTSRFGNQPQHF.

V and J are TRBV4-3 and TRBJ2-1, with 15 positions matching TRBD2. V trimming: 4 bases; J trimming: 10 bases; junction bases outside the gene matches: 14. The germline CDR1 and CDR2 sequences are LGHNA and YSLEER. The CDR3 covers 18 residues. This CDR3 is CASSRISSGLAGGEEQFF. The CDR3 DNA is TGCGCCAGCAGCCGGATTTCCTCGGGACTAGCGGGAGGAGAGGAGCAGTTCTTC.